The 3 T cell receptor beta chains below all came from one sample that was sequenced in a study of cytomegalovirus exposure and HLA in healthy donors. PCR amplification relied on 60 Vbeta primers (plus 13 Jbeta primers). Assay used: immunoSEQ multiplex PCR; TCRdb lists only in-frame clones, some missing. The table has 200,000 to 250,000 clones, around 82% seen once. Sequences were obtained from PBMCs. These receptors all come from a woman between 25 and 40 years old in good health and CMV-seronegative.

The gene calls are TRBV27 and TRBJ1-4; TRBD1 is a possible D gene (5 bases). Germline CDR1 MNHEY, CDR2 SMNVEV (reference sequence). This CDR3 spans 15 amino acids. V lost 6 bases and J lost 0, with 11 bases in between. The DNA for the CDR3 is TGTGCCAGCAGCAAAGGGGTAACAACTAATGAAAAACTGTTTTTT. Amino acid sequence: CASSKGVTTNEKLFF.

This chain uses TRBV5-1 with TRBJ2-7, with D perhaps matching TRBD2 (6 bases). Germline assignment: CDR1 SGHRS and CDR2 YFSETQ. Trimming stripped 0 bases from V and 8 bases from J, with 18 bases between. CDR3 length: 15 residues. CDR3 amino acids: CASSLGLVGGSQQYF. CDR3 DNA sequence: TGCGCCAGCAGCTTGGGACTAGTTGGGGGGTCTCAGCAGTACTTC.

The rearrangement uses TRBV9 and TRBJ2-1; D gene uncertain. The CDR3 extends over 15 amino acids. V was shortened by 4 bases and J by 6 bases, with 17 bases between the two germline ends. Germline CDR1 reads SGDLS; CDR2 reads YYNGEE. The CDR3 loop reads CASSPRLLLLNEQFF. The CDR3 DNA reads TGTGCCAGCAGCCCCCGACTCCTCCTGCTCAATGAGCAGTTCTTC.